The T cell receptor (beta chain) under discussion was sequenced for a study of cytomegalovirus exposure and HLA in healthy donors. Study conclusions and caveats: Later on, analysis showed that most CMV-associated TCR beta chains appeared to be HLA-restricted. Most TCR sequences showed up rarely, but some public TCRs showed up in many donors. It was confirmed in vitro that a few of the CMV-associated chains were specific for CMV antigens. The investigators catalogued 164 TCR beta chains as cytomegalovirus-associated.

With 60 Vbeta and 13 Jbeta primers, the PCR was carried out. Sequencing used immunoSEQ multiplex PCR; TCRdb keeps in-frame clones, though not all of them. The sample has roughly 150,000 clones, about 80% seen once; the top ten hold around 7%. This clone was observed a few times. The antigen remains unidentified. With 4 bases removed from V and 8 bases from J, the gap between germline ends came to 16 bases. The CDR3 runs to 15 residues. The germline gives CDR1 SGDLS, CDR2 YYNGEE. The clonotype originates from a woman between 50 and 59 years old in good health and CMV-seropositive. The sequenced material came from PBMCs. The J gene is TRBJ1-6, the V gene TRBV9; the D is unclear. For the CDR3, the DNA is TGTGCCAGCAGCTCCCGACCTTCCCGGGATTCACCCCTCCACTTT. This translates into CASSSRPSRDSPLHF.